This TCR beta chain was obtained from a study of blood T cells in healthy people across ages. Overall study findings and caveats: The CMV status of each donor remained undetermined, and this could have confounded shifts in expanded clonotypes. Unsorted PBMCs ruled out conclusive naive versus antigen-experienced comparison.

Samples each had at least 5.5 micrograms of total RNA extracted. Worth noting for this clonotype: The antigen is unknown.

Through a sample-barcoded 5' primer and a J-beta primer mix, a second PCR was run for roughly 7 to 11 cycles. Sequencing yielded, for each sample, at least 3 million paired-end reads carrying CDR3. Via MiXCR, TCRdb re-called the 5' RACE reads, giving one row per CDR3 protein. Of hundreds of thousands of distinct CDR3 sequences listed, 25% to 30% are singletons. V trimming: 0 bases; J trimming: 8 bases; junction bases outside the gene matches: 8. Looked up from germline, CDR1 is GTSNPN and CDR2 is SVGIG (reference sequence). The CDR3 length is 15 residues. The rearrangement uses TRBV30 and TRBJ1-4; 8 bases match TRBD1. The sequence was collected from a woman at least 80 years old in good health. The sample taken for sequencing was blood. CDR3 DNA: TGTGCCTGGAGTGTAAGGGGGACAGGAAGAGAAAAACTGTTTTTT. It translates to CAWSVRGTGREKLFF. The variable domain in full, with the rest retrieved from reference TRBV30 and TRBJ1-4, is SQTIHQWPATLVQPVGSPLSLECTVEGTSNPNLYWYRQAAGRGLQLLFYSVGIGQISSEVPQNLSASRPQDRQFILSSKKLLLSDSGFYLCAWSVRGTGREKLFFGSGTQLSVL.